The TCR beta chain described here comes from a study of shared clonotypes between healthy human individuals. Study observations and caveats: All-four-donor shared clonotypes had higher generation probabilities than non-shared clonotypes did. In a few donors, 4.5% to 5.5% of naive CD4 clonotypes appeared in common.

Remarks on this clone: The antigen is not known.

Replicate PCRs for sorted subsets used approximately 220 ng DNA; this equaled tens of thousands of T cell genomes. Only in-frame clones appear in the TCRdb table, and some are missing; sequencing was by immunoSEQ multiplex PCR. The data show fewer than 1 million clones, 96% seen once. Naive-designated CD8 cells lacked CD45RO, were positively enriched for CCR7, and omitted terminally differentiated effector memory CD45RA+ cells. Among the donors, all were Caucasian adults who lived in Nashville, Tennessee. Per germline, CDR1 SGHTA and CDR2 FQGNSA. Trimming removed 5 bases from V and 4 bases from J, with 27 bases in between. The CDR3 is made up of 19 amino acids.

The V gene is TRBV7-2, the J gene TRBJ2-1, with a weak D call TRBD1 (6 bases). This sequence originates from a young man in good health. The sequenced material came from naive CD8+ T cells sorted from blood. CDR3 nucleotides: TGTGCCAGCAGCCTCCCCAAGACAGGCTCCCTGAGGGTTTACAATGAGCAGTTCTTC. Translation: CASSLPKTGSLRVYNEQFF.